This record looks at one T cell receptor beta chain sequence and its context. The antigen is not known. Preparation of the TCRbeta library involved a method that used unique molecular identifiers. TCRdb re-called the PCR reads with MiXCR, one entry per CDR3 protein. The table includes about 900,000 distinct CDR3 sequences, roughly 31% detected once. This sample stems from a study of T-cell reconstitution after alpha-beta-depleted transplantation in children. Study findings and constraints: Newly made T cells mostly supplied T-cell counts and diversity one year after transplant.

V gave up 7 bases and J gave up 3 bases, with 13 bases separating them. From germline, CDR1 is SQVTM and CDR2 ANQGSEA. The CDR3 runs 13 residues. The clonotype comes from a boy under three years old who had a stem cell transplant for SCID, so the T cells may come from the graft donor. The rearrangement joins TRBV29-1 to TRBJ2-1; D is unresolved. The sample in question was PBMCs, mostly from graft donor cells, obtained 360 days after TCRalphabeta/CD19-depleted stem cell transplant. CDR3 nucleotides: TGCAGCGCGGAAGGGTTTTTCTACAATGAGCAGTTCTTC. Protein sequence: CSAEGFFYNEQFF.